Listed below are T cell receptor beta chains from one sample, sequenced in a study of T cell responses to AZD1222 COVID-19 vaccine. Here immunoSEQ multiplex PCR was the method, and the copy in TCRdb shows in-frame clones only, minus some. This sample has tens of thousands of clones; approximately 87% occur once, and the top ten carry approximately 4.5%. The sequences come from peripheral blood, collected on day 0 of MenACWY control vaccination. The receptors derive from an adult in good health. The CDR3 runs from the conserved cysteine through the conserved F or W. The D gene is left open where the match is weak. Clone size is stated in some rows and not others, as once, few, many or a class when expanded.

clone_size,j_call,d_call,v_call,cdr3_nt,cdr3_aa
once,TRBJ2-3,-,TRBV9,TGTGCCAGCAGCGTAGGCTGGGTAGGAGAAGATACGCAGTATTTT,CASSVGWVGEDTQYF
-,TRBJ2-1,-,TRBV29-1,TGCAGCGTTGAAGATTTGGGGGGCGCAAGGTACAATGAGCAGTTCTTC,CSVEDLGGARYNEQFF
-,TRBJ2-2,-,TRBV6-5,TGTGCCAGCAGTTACTCTTTGCCCGGGGAGCTGTTTTTT,CASSYSLPGELFF
-,TRBJ1-1,-,TRBV9,TGTGCCAGCAGCGTAGATATGAACACTGAAGCTTTCTTT,CASSVDMNTEAFF
-,TRBJ1-1,-,TRBV6-4,TGTGCCAGCAGAGCTTTTGCAGCCAACACTGAAGCTTTCTTT,CASRAFAANTEAFF
-,TRBJ2-7,-,TRBV6-2/TRBV6-3,TGTGCCAGCAGTTACTCTTGGGGGGTCTCCTACGAGCAGTACTTC,CASSYSWGVSYEQYF
-,TRBJ1-2,-,TRBV6-1,TGTGCCAGCAGTGAACGAGAAGTGAACTATGGCTACACCTTC,CASSEREVNYGYTF
-,TRBJ1-6,TRBD1,TRBV4-3,TGCGCCAGCAGCCAAGAGTGGGACAGATCTTCACCCCTCCACTTT,CASSQEWDRSSPLHF
-,TRBJ1-1,-,TRBV10-3,TGTGCCATCAGTGCCAGTTCTGGAATAGCTGAAGCTTTCTTT,CAISASSGIAEAFF
-,TRBJ1-2,-,TRBV19,TGTGCCAGTAGTATCGGGGGAGACTATGGCTACACCTTC,CASSIGGDYGYTF
-,TRBJ2-1,TRBD1,TRBV30,TGTGCCTGGAGCTCGTCAGGGGGCGGGCCGTTCTTC,CAWSSSGGGPFF
-,TRBJ1-2,TRBD1,TRBV19,TGTGCCAGTAGTATAGGCCCGACAGGGCGGCGTTATGGCTACACCTTC,CASSIGPTGRRYGYTF
-,TRBJ2-7,-,TRBV6-2/TRBV6-3,TGTGCCAGCAGTTACTCGACGGTCAGGGAATACGAGCAGTACTTC,CASSYSTVREYEQYF
-,TRBJ1-5,-,TRBV6-4,TGTGCCAGCAGTGACTCCGACGGGGGGCCCCAGCATTTT,CASSDSDGGPQHF
-,TRBJ2-3,TRBD1,TRBV28,TGTGCCAGCAGTTCGGGACAGGGGATACCAGATACGCAGTATTTT,CASSSGQGIPDTQYF
once,TRBJ2-7,-,TRBV6-2/TRBV6-3,TGTGCCAGCAGTCTTGGTGGGGGTAATATCCACTCCTACGAGCAGTACTTC,CASSLGGGNIHSYEQYF
-,TRBJ2-1,TRBD2,TRBV7-9,TGTGCCAGCAGCTTAGCCACTAGCGGAAGCAATGAGCAGTTCTTC,CASSLATSGSNEQFF
-,TRBJ2-7,-,TRBV7-5,TGTGCCAGAAGCTTATGGTGGGACAGGTGTCTAAGGACGACCTACGAGCAGTACTTC,CARSLWWDRCLRTTYEQYF
-,TRBJ2-5,-,TRBV27,TGTGCCAGCAGTTTATTAGACCGGGGGACGGTCCAAGAGACCCAGTACTTC,CASSLLDRGTVQETQYF
-,TRBJ1-1,-,TRBV18,TGTGCCAGCTCACCTGGACTCATGAACACTGAAGCTTTCTTT,CASSPGLMNTEAFF
-,TRBJ2-7,-,TRBV23-1,TGCGCCAGCAGTCGCGGAAACAGCCTATACGAGCAGTACTTC,CASSRGNSLYEQYF
-,TRBJ1-5,-,TRBV28,TGTGCCAGCGTTAGGGGGACTAGCGTTCAGCCCCAGCATTTT,CASVRGTSVQPQHF
-,TRBJ1-1,-,TRBV11-2,TGTGCCAGCAGCTTAGGGTGGGGTATGAACACTGAAGCTTTCTTT,CASSLGWGMNTEAFF
few,TRBJ1-4,-,TRBV4-1,TGCGCCAGCAGCCAACCCCGCGGTACCTTTAATGAAAAACTGTTTTTT,CASSQPRGTFNEKLFF
-,TRBJ2-5,TRBD2,TRBV11-2,TGTGCCAGCAACCAACTAGCGGGAAGGGAGACCCAGTACTTC,CASNQLAGRETQYF
once,TRBJ2-1,-,TRBV19,TGTGCCAGTAGATTACCTCCATACAATGAGCAGTTCTTC,CASRLPPYNEQFF